This paragraph reports one T cell receptor beta chain. This entry comes from a study of cytomegalovirus exposure and HLA in healthy donors. V lost 7 bases and J lost 0, with 10 bases in between. Germline CDR1 reads MDHEN; CDR2 reads SYDVKM. The CDR3 runs to 14 residues. Use of 60 Vbeta and 13 Jbeta primers characterized the PCR. The method was immunoSEQ multiplex PCR; TCRdb's version includes in-frame clones alone and lacks a portion of them. The repertoire holds 150,000 or so clones, over 65% seen once, with around 3% in the top ten. This chain links TRBV28 with TRBJ1-3, with D uncertain. Sequenced sample: PBMCs. This TCR was sampled from a man in his forties in good health and CMV-seropositive. The CDR3 bases are TGTGCCAGCACGCTTTACAGCTCTGGAAACACCATATATTTT. Translation gives CASTLYSSGNTIYF.